The 5 T cell receptor beta chains presented below share a single source sample, sequenced in a study of beta chain features in type 1 diabetes. Investigators reverse transcribed all isolated RNA, so they sequenced expressed TCRB transcripts. The protocol was immunoSEQ multiplex PCR, while the TCRdb copy is restricted to in-frame clones and leaves out a portion. The data hold 20,000 to 30,000 clones, with around 68% observed a single time. Whole-study results and caveats: There was a moderate but significant shortening of TCRB CDR3s in all four CD4+ subsets of Type 1 diabetes patients.

These receptors lack a known antigen. Sample: Tregs from blood. Receptors were obtained from a man aged 18 to 30 with type 1 diabetes.

The rearrangement uses TRBV7-9 and TRBJ2-1; TRBD2 matches 11 bases. Germline V lookup: CDR1 SEHNR, CDR2 FQNEAQ (reference sequence). The CDR3 runs to 15 residues. The ends lost 1 base at V and 7 bases at J; junction bases unmatched: 3. CDR3 amino acids: CASSLVGLAVNEQFF. The CDR3 nucleotides read TGTGCCAGCAGCTTAGTGGGACTAGCGGTGAATGAGCAGTTCTTC. The full variable domain, with the rest looked up from reference TRBV7-9 and TRBJ2-1, is DTGVSQNPRHKITKRGQNVTFRCDPISEHNRLYWYRQTLGQGPEFLTYFQNEAQLEKSRLLSDRFSAERPKGSFSTLEIQRTEQGDSAMYLCASSLVGLAVNEQFFGPGTRLTVL.

V is TRBV7-2 and J is TRBJ2-1; weak D call: TRBD2 (5 bases). The CDR3 spans 14 residues. From germline, CDR1 is SGHTA and CDR2 FQGNSA. Trimming pared 3 bases from V and 10 bases from J, leaving 16 bases between. The CDR3 nucleotides are TGTGCCAGCAGCTTGGTTCGTCCCCCGGGAGAGCAGTTCTTC. Protein sequence: CASSLVRPPGEQFF.

This chain links TRBV29-1 with TRBJ2-4; 8 nucleotides line up with TRBD1. The CDR3 contains 12 residues. The J segment lost 4 bases and the V segment lost 6 bases, leaving 2 bases of the junction unmatched. Germline CDR1 reads SQVTM; CDR2 reads ANQGSEA. The CDR3 sequence: CSVRTGKNIQYF. CDR3 coding DNA: TGCAGCGTCCGGACAGGGAAAAACATTCAGTACTTC.

The gene calls are TRBV11-3 and TRBJ2-2; possible D gene TRBD2, 5 bases. The CDR3 extends over 17 amino acids. The V end was cut by 6 bases, the J end by 0 bases, with 17 bases between. Per the germline V gene, CDR1 is SGHNT and CDR2 is YENEEA. CDR3 sequence reads: CASSQGPGLSNTGELFF. The CDR3 DNA sequence: TGTGCCAGCAGTCAAGGCCCCGGACTGTCGAACACCGGGGAGCTGTTTTTT.

This clone was counted between two and nine times. This chain connects TRBV28 to TRBJ2-3; D gene uncertain. This CDR3 spans 12 amino acids. V lost 3 bases and J lost 7, with 8 bases in between. Germline CDR1 reads MDHEN; CDR2 reads SYDVKM. CDR3 sequence: CASSFLAHTQYF. In DNA form, the CDR3 reads TGTGCCAGCAGTTTTTTGGCTCATACGCAGTATTTT.